These 4 T cell receptor beta chains were all obtained from the same sample, sequenced in a study of blood T cell repertoires in COVID-19. Produced via immunoSEQ multiplex PCR; TCRdb's table is partial and in-frame only. The sample lists about 67,000 clones, roughly nine tenths seen once, with just under 4.5% in the top ten. Sequencing input: peripheral blood. Every receptor here comes from a man in his fifties with active COVID-19.

The J gene is TRBJ2-3, the V gene TRBV4-3; perhaps TRBD2 as D (6 bases). Germline values: CDR1 LGHNA, CDR2 YSLEER. The V end lost 0 bases, the J end lost 6 bases, and 13 bases lay between the germline ends. This CDR3 is built from 15 residues. CDR3 DNA sequence: TGCGCCAGCAGCCAAGAGCGAAGGAGGGAGGATACGCAGTATTTT. Translating it yields CASSQERRREDTQYF.

The V and J genes are TRBV6-5 and TRBJ2-1; 7 bases match TRBD1. V lost 8 bases, J lost 6 bases, and 7 bases stayed unmatched. Germline lookup yields CDR1 MNHEY and CDR2 SVGAGI. The CDR3 is 13 residues long. The chain's CDR3 is CASGLDRVNEQFF. DNA for the CDR3: TGTGCCAGCGGGCTAGACAGGGTCAATGAGCAGTTCTTC.

The chain employs TRBV29-1 and TRBJ1-4, with D maybe TRBD1 (5 bases). Germline CDR1 reads SQVTM; CDR2 reads ANQGSEA. V shed 7 bases and J shed 5 bases, with 14 bases lying between them. The CDR3 consists of 13 residues. CDR3 nucleotide sequence: TGCAGCGCCGAAGGGGCGGGGAATGAAAAACTGTTTTTT. It specifies CSAEGAGNEKLFF.

The chain couples TRBV9 to TRBJ2-1; D ambiguous. Trimming stripped 0 bases from V and 10 bases from J, with 8 bases between. In germline, CDR1 is SGDLS, CDR2 YYNGEE. The CDR3 has 12 residues. DNA of the CDR3: TGTGCCAGCAGCGTAGTAGACTGGGAGCAGTTCTTC. Amino acid sequence: CASSVVDWEQFF.